The clone carrying this TCR beta chain was observed a few times. This entry belongs to a study of CD8+ T cells in alopecia areata. RNA was isolated and reverse transcribed to cDNA, the sequencing template. Some clones are missing from TCRdb's copy, which holds only in-frame ones; the method was immunoSEQ multiplex PCR. The sample consists of 150,000 or so clones, roughly 50% of them appearing once. CDR3 length: 12 amino acids. With V trimmed by 4 bases and J by 9 bases, 6 bases remained unmatched. Looked up from germline, CDR1 is SQVTM and CDR2 is ANQGSEA. This chain connects TRBV29-1 to TRBJ1-1, with 9 bases fitting TRBD1. The clonotype originates from a human donor in good health. Material for sequencing was CD4+ T cells sorted from blood. CDR3: CSVVSQGAKAFF. As DNA, the CDR3 is TGCAGCGTTGTTTCACAGGGGGCGAAAGCTTTCTTT.